These 29 T cell receptor beta chains were sequenced from one sample in a study of cytotoxic CD8 clonotypes in ibrutinib-treated CLL. Here immunoSEQ multiplex PCR was the method, and the copy in TCRdb shows in-frame clones only, minus some. The sample contains around 310,000 clones, around four fifths of which appear only once. The sequencing here drew on PBMCs, taken before ibrutinib treatment. Receptors were obtained from a human donor with chronic lymphocytic leukemia.

Only one count was recorded for this clone. An end of the junction differs from the germline gene, which may be a read error. This chain connects TRBV7-7 to TRBJ2-5, with 14 positions matching TRBD2. Germline values: CDR1 SSHAT, CDR2 FNYEAQ (reference sequence). The CDR3 sequence is 16 residues long. As DNA, the CDR3 is TGTGCTAGCAGCTCCGGACTAGCGGGAGGTCGAGAGACCCAGTACTTC. This encodes CASSSGLAGGRETQYF.

The chain is built from TRBV11-2 and TRBJ2-7, with D unclear. CDR3 length: 13 residues. V lost 0 bases and J lost 4, with 7 bases in between. CDR1 and CDR2 (germline): SGHAT, FQNNGV. Written as DNA, the CDR3 is TGTGCCAGCAGCTTAGAGCCAGCTTACGAGCAGTACTTC. This codes for CASSLEPAYEQYF.

V gene TRBV7-9 combines with J gene TRBJ2-7, with 13 bases matching TRBD2. In germline, CDR1 is SEHNR, CDR2 FQNEAQ (reference sequence). The J segment lost 4 bases and the V segment lost 5 bases, leaving 17 bases of the junction unmatched. CDR3 length equals 19 residues. The CDR3 here is CASSAPGTSGAPLQYEQYF. The DNA for the CDR3 is TGTGCCAGCAGCGCCCCCGGGACTAGCGGGGCACCGTTACAATACGAGCAGTACTTC.

This chain connects TRBV7-2 to TRBJ2-2; D remains ambiguous. Germline V lookup: CDR1 SGHTA, CDR2 FQGNSA. The CDR3 is 18 amino acids. V dropped 5 bases and J dropped 4 bases, with 23 bases sitting between them. Here the CDR3 reads CASSPTILQTGVTGELFF. In DNA form, the CDR3 reads TGTGCCAGCAGCCCAACCATCCTTCAAACCGGCGTCACCGGGGAGCTGTTTTTT.

The V gene is TRBV6-5, the J gene TRBJ2-3; D is ambiguous. Trimming removed 2 bases at V and 6 bases at J, with 9 bases between. Germline CDR1 is MNHEY and CDR2 is SVGAGI. There are 13 residues in the CDR3. The DNA of the CDR3 is TGTGCCAGCAGTTACGCGGTACTCGATACGCAGTATTTT. This gives the protein CASSYAVLDTQYF.

The J gene is TRBJ2-1, the V gene TRBV29-1, with 9 nucleotides matching TRBD1. Trimming took 8 bases from V and 4 from J; bases not matched to a gene: 9. The germline V gene has CDR1 SQVTM and CDR2 ANQGSEA. The length of the CDR3 is 14 residues. CDR3 sequence (DNA): TGCAGCTCCCACCCCGGGACAGGGTACAATGAGCAGTTCTTC. Residues: CSSHPGTGYNEQFF.

The chain is built from TRBV6-5 and TRBJ2-7, with D tentatively TRBD1 or TRBD2 (6 bases each). Germline CDR1 MNHEY, CDR2 SVGAGI. V lost 6 bases to trimming and J lost 0 bases, with 12 bases between them. This CDR3 is built from 14 residues. The CDR3 sequence: CASSVQGGSYEQYF. CDR3 coding DNA: TGTGCCAGCAGCGTACAGGGAGGCTCCTACGAGCAGTACTTC.

The V call is TRBV5-6, the J call TRBJ1-4, with D tentatively TRBD1 (6 bases). The germline V and J ends were trimmed by 4 bases and 11 bases, with 24 bases remaining between them. The V gene's germline CDR1 is SGHDT and CDR2 YYEEEE. This CDR3 has 16 amino acids. This CDR3 reads CASSAPGAAPAAKLFF. CDR3 DNA sequence: TGTGCCAGCAGCGCCCCAGGGGCAGCGCCAGCGGCCAAACTGTTTTTT.

The genes are TRBV29-1 and TRBJ2-7; D gene ambiguous. CDR3 length: 12 amino acids. Germline V lookup: CDR1 SQVTM, CDR2 ANQGSEA. The V end lost 6 bases, the J end lost 3 bases, and 12 bases lay between the germline ends. The CDR3 loop reads CSVRLRNYEQYF. In nucleotides, the CDR3 is TGCAGCGTGAGGTTACGAAACTACGAGCAGTACTTC.

The chain combines TRBV27 with TRBJ2-1, with D perhaps given as TRBD1 or TRBD2 (6 bases each). Looked up from germline, CDR1 is MNHEY and CDR2 is SMNVEV (reference sequence). The length of the CDR3 is 15 residues. The V end was cut by 10 bases, the J end by 7 bases, with 23 bases between. The CDR3 nucleotides are TGTGCCATCAAGGAGGTCGGAGGGGGATGGAATGAGCAGTTCTTC. Translated: CAIKEVGGGWNEQFF.

The CDR3 DNA is TGTGCCAGCGGGAGGGGAGGCACTGAAGCTTTCTTT. It specifies CASGRGGTEAFF. V usage is TRBV27 and J usage is TRBJ1-1; perhaps TRBD1 as D (5 bases). The CDR3 spans 12 residues. V was pared by 8 bases and J by 4 bases, with 11 bases between. Germline loops: CDR1 MNHEY, CDR2 SMNVEV (reference sequence).

The rearrangement uses TRBV27 and TRBJ2-1; 9 bases are a match to TRBD2. J was trimmed by 0 bases and V by 5 bases; bases with no gene match: 17. This CDR3 has 20 residues. Germline lookup yields CDR1 MNHEY and CDR2 SMNVEV (reference sequence). This chain's CDR3 is CASSTHGLARRVDSYNEQFF. The DNA for the CDR3 is TGTGCCAGCAGTACTCACGGACTAGCGAGAAGGGTCGACTCCTACAATGAGCAGTTCTTC.

The chain is built from TRBV2 and TRBJ2-1, with TRBD2 identical over 9 bases. Germline V gene data show CDR1 as SNHLY and CDR2 as FYNNEI. CDR3 length: 15 amino acids. V trimming: 6 bases; J trimming: 3 bases; junction bases outside the gene matches: 6. CDR3 coding DNA: TGTGCCAGCAGGGAGACTAGCGGATACTACAATGAGCAGTTCTTC. Its protein is CASRETSGYYNEQFF.

The chain recombines TRBV29-1 with TRBJ1-2; D is ambiguous. The V end lost 1 base, the J end lost 5 bases, and 8 bases lay between the germline ends. The CDR3 runs 12 residues. CDR1 and CDR2 (germline): SQVTM, ANQGSEA. CDR3 coding DNA: TGCAGCGTTGAAGTCAGATTATATGGCTACACCTTC. This gives the protein CSVEVRLYGYTF.

The CDR3 coding sequence is TGTGCCAGCAGCTTAGATACAGATACGCAGTATTTT. Translated, it gives CASSLDTDTQYF. The chain uses TRBV11-3 and TRBJ2-3; D is unresolved. Germline V gene sequence: CDR1 SGHNT, CDR2 YENEEA. This CDR3 is built from 12 residues. The germline V and J ends were trimmed by 0 bases and 3 bases, with 1 base remaining between them.

The rearrangement links TRBV5-1 to TRBJ2-7; D possibly corresponds to TRBD2 (5 bases). V was clipped by 1 base and J by 4 bases, with 9 bases between them. The CDR3 covers 13 residues. The germline gives CDR1 SGHRS, CDR2 YFSETQ. The CDR3 sequence is CASSLTSMYEQYF. In DNA form, the CDR3 reads TGCGCCAGCAGCTTGACTAGTATGTACGAGCAGTACTTC.

The V gene is TRBV7-6, the J gene TRBJ2-5, with D possibly TRBD2 on 7 matching bases. Germline CDR1 and CDR2: SGHVS and FNYEAQ. V was trimmed by 1 base and J by 4 bases, leaving 10 bases between them. The CDR3 is 14 amino acids. The CDR3 region is CASSLGGGPETQYF. CDR3 sequence (DNA): TGTGCCAGCAGCTTAGGGGGGGGCCCAGAGACCCAGTACTTC.

The V call is TRBV7-8, the J call TRBJ1-5; possibly TRBD1 for D (6 bases). V lost 1 base, J lost 6 bases, and 19 bases lay in between. This CDR3 contains 17 residues. Germline loops: CDR1 SGHVS, CDR2 FQNEAQ. The CDR3 bases are TGTGCCAGCAGCTTAGTCAGAGTCAGGGGAGGTGGTCAGCCCCAGCATTTT. Residues: CASSLVRVRGGGQPQHF.

CDR3 DNA sequence: TGTGCCAGCAGCTCAACCCGAGGGCTAAACGAGTACTTC. Translated, it gives CASSSTRGLNEYF. The chain combines TRBV7-2 with TRBJ2-5; D perhaps matches TRBD2 (5 bases). Trimming shortened V by 4 bases and J by 12 bases, and 18 bases separated the two germline ends. The CDR3 consists of 13 residues. CDR1 and CDR2 (germline): SGHTA, FQGNSA.

This chain uses TRBV28 with TRBJ1-5; D not resolved. The V end was cut by 3 bases, the J end by 5 bases, with 14 bases between. There are 15 residues in the CDR3. Germline V gene sequence: CDR1 MDHEN, CDR2 SYDVKM. This CDR3 reads CASSFNFGVDQPQHF. The CDR3 bases are TGTGCCAGCAGTTTTAATTTTGGGGTGGATCAGCCCCAGCATTTT.

This chain links TRBV7-2 with TRBJ1-5; 9 positions agree with TRBD1. V lost 1 base, J lost 11 bases, and 9 bases stayed unmatched. Germline loops: CDR1 SGHTA, CDR2 FQGNSA. There are 15 residues in the CDR3. The CDR3 protein is CASSLGTGALVAQHF. The CDR3, as DNA: TGTGCCAGCAGCTTAGGGACAGGGGCCCTCGTGGCCCAGCATTTT.

The chain carries TRBV5-4 and TRBJ2-7; no clear D. V gave up 6 bases and J gave up 0 bases, with 13 bases separating them. CDR1 is SGHNT, CDR2 YYREEE, per germline (reference sequence). The CDR3 loop spans 14 amino acids. The CDR3 DNA reads as TGTGCCAGCAAACTTGGCAGGACCTCCTACGAGCAGTACTTC. This codes for CASKLGRTSYEQYF.

This rearrangement joins TRBV30 to TRBJ1-5; TRBD1 aligns across 11 bases. Germline loops: CDR1 GTSNPN, CDR2 SVGIG (reference sequence). The CDR3 loop spans 15 amino acids. J gave up 6 bases and V 2 bases, and 6 bases lay outside the gene matches. Written as DNA, the CDR3 is TGTGCCTGGAGTATACCCGGGACAGGGGGTCAGCCCCAGCATTTT. Translated, it gives CAWSIPGTGGQPQHF.

The CDR3 DNA is TGTGCCAGCAGCTCCCCTCGGGGACAGAACTATGGCTACACCTTC. Translating it yields CASSSPRGQNYGYTF. The chain links TRBV11-2 to TRBJ1-2; 7 positions match TRBD1. The germline V gene has CDR1 SGHAT and CDR2 FQNNGV. V shed 4 bases, J shed 2 bases, and the junction held 7 bases outside the gene matches. The CDR3 contains 15 residues.

This chain links TRBV28 with TRBJ2-5, with 8 bases aligning to TRBD2. V trimming: 3 bases; J trimming: 5 bases; junction bases outside the gene matches: 5. Germline V gives CDR1 MDHEN, CDR2 SYDVKM. The CDR3 is 14 residues long. The CDR3 sequence is CASSFSGLVETQYF. The DNA for the CDR3 is TGTGCCAGCAGTTTTTCGGGACTAGTGGAGACCCAGTACTTC.

This clone has more than one count but fewer than ten. The chain couples TRBV4-1 to TRBJ2-1, with TRBD2 as a possible D gene (5 bases). Germline V CDR1 and CDR2: MGHRA, YSYEKL. Trimming stripped 2 bases from V and 0 bases from J, with 8 bases between. The CDR3 totals 15 residues. The CDR3 bases are TGCGCCAGCAGCCAATTTACTAGCTCCTACAATGAGCAGTTCTTC. Its translation is CASSQFTSSYNEQFF.

This clone was seen only a few times. V is TRBV30 and J is TRBJ2-7; TRBD1 matches 7 bases. The V gene's germline CDR1 is GTSNPN and CDR2 SVGIG (reference sequence). V was pared by 0 bases and J by 7 bases, with 9 bases of the junction left unmatched. This CDR3 spans 14 amino acids. CDR3 coding DNA: TGTGCCTGGAGTGTAAAGGGGGCCCTCTATGAGCAGTACTTC. It yields the protein CAWSVKGALYEQYF.

This chain uses TRBV7-9 with TRBJ2-7; TRBD1 is a possible D gene (6 bases). CDR3 size: 15 residues. V dropped 5 bases and J dropped 0 bases, with 14 bases sitting between them. From germline, CDR1 is SEHNR and CDR2 FQNEAQ (reference sequence). The chain's CDR3 is CASSPWTVYSYEQYF. The CDR3 DNA sequence: TGTGCCAGCAGCCCCTGGACAGTTTACTCCTACGAGCAGTACTTC.

The chain recombines TRBV2 with TRBJ2-2; D gene ambiguous. CDR1 is SNHLY and CDR2 is FYNNEI in the germline V gene. The CDR3 has 14 amino acids. Trimming stripped 7 bases from V and 1 base from J, with 10 bases between. CDR3 sequence reads: CASKGWENTGELFF. CDR3 nucleotide sequence: TGTGCCAGCAAAGGGTGGGAGAACACCGGGGAGCTGTTTTTT.